The 21 T cell receptor beta chains in this list originate from one sample, sequenced in a study of long-term antiretroviral therapy in people with HIV. Version v3.0 of the immunoSEQ assay ran at survey level. Sequencing used immunoSEQ multiplex PCR; TCRdb keeps in-frame clones, though not all of them. The sample consists of 20,000 to 25,000 clones, approximately 92% of them appearing once. Sequenced here: unsorted PBMCs, sampled 4.4 years after starting antiretroviral therapy. The receptors shown here come from a woman aged 50 to 60 with HIV.

V is TRBV6-1 and J is TRBJ1-1; D ambiguous. The V end was cut by 1 base, the J end by 0 bases, with 6 bases between. This CDR3 is built from 14 residues. Germline V gene data show CDR1 as MNHNS and CDR2 as SASEGT. The CDR3 spells CASSEEDLNTEAFF. In DNA form, the CDR3 reads TGTGCCAGCAGTGAAGAGGACTTGAACACTGAAGCTTTCTTT.

Of note for this clone: The final CDR3 position lacks the conserved phenylalanine or tryptophan, pointing to a likely read error. It is unclear where the CDR3 begins or ends on the DNA, so no DNA is shown, and the CDR3 is as TCRdb lists it. The chain links TRBV5-4 to TRBJ1-3; the table's TRBD1 call for D was not verified on the DNA. In germline, CDR1 is SGHNT, CDR2 YYREEE (reference sequence). The CDR3 length equals 12 residues, ends included. CDR3 sequence: CASSLDRGERMA.

This chain joins TRBV2 and TRBJ1-6, with unresolved D. V was cut by 8 bases and J by 0 bases, with 17 bases left in between. Germline-derived CDR1 and CDR2 are SNHLY and FYNNEI. The CDR3 is made up of 17 amino acids. The CDR3: CASARGRLSSYNSPLHF. As DNA, the CDR3 is TGTGCCAGCGCTCGCGGACGGTTGAGCTCCTATAATTCACCCCTCCACTTT.

The CDR3 here is CASSLIGDQETQYF. The DNA of the CDR3 is TGTGCCAGCAGCTTAATAGGGGATCAAGAGACCCAGTACTTC. V usage is TRBV7-3 and J usage is TRBJ2-5; perhaps TRBD1 as D (5 bases). CDR3 length: 14 amino acids. Trimming removed 1 base at V and 2 bases at J, with 8 bases between. Per the germline V gene, CDR1 is SGHTA and CDR2 is FQGTGA.

This clone has a single count. The J gene is TRBJ1-1, the V gene TRBV19; tentatively, D is TRBD1 (5 bases). CDR1 LNHDA and CDR2 SQIVND come from the germline V gene (reference sequence). The CDR3 runs to 14 residues. V lost 6 bases to trimming and J lost 5 bases, with 16 bases between them. CDR3 region: CASSPPTGGTEAFF. For the CDR3, the DNA is TGTGCCAGTAGCCCCCCGACTGGGGGGACTGAAGCTTTCTTT.

This rearrangement joins TRBV19 to TRBJ1-5; no reliable D call. The ends were cut back, 11 bases at V and 1 base at J, with 12 bases in the middle. Germline V CDR1 and CDR2: LNHDA, SQIVND (reference sequence). The length of the CDR3 is 13 residues. The CDR3 DNA reads TGTGCCCCTCAAGTGGGGAGCAATCAGCCCCAGCATTTT. It yields the protein CAPQVGSNQPQHF.

The chain links TRBV7-9 to TRBJ1-1, with 9 bases identical to TRBD1. The CDR3 length is 11 residues. The germline V gene has CDR1 SEHNR and CDR2 FQNEAQ (reference sequence). V trimming: 8 bases; J trimming: 11 bases; junction bases outside the gene matches: 6. This chain's CDR3 is CASSTGTGAFF. The CDR3 region has the DNA TGTGCCAGCTCGACCGGGACAGGGGCTTTCTTT.

The chain recombines TRBV9 with TRBJ1-1; no clear D. Trimming removed 4 bases from V and 8 bases from J, with 21 bases in between. Germline lookup yields CDR1 SGDLS and CDR2 YYNGEE. The CDR3 loop spans 15 amino acids. In DNA, the CDR3 is TGTGCCAGCAGCCCCGGGGAGGAGGCCTTTAGGGAAGCTTTCTTT. Translating gives CASSPGEEAFREAFF.

The chain combines TRBV27 with TRBJ1-5; no firm D call. Trimming stripped 0 bases from V and 4 bases from J, with 10 bases between. The CDR3 is 15 amino acids. Germline lookup yields CDR1 MNHEY and CDR2 SMNVEV (reference sequence). The CDR3 protein is CASSLSPTGNQPQHF. Here the CDR3 DNA reads TGTGCCAGCAGTTTATCCCCGACGGGGAATCAGCCCCAGCATTTT.

The chain uses TRBV11-3 and TRBJ2-6, with 8 positions matching TRBD1. This CDR3 contains 17 residues. Germline CDR1 is SGHNT and CDR2 is YENEEA. V gave up 4 bases and J gave up 1 base; unmatched junction bases: 6. CDR3 region: CASSSGQGRSGANVLTF. The CDR3 coding sequence is TGTGCCAGCAGCTCCGGACAGGGAAGGTCTGGGGCCAACGTCCTGACTTTC.

This chain joins TRBV27 and TRBJ2-3, with TRBD1 matching over 9 bases. The J segment lost 1 base and the V segment lost 6 bases, leaving 8 bases of the junction unmatched. CDR1 is MNHEY, CDR2 SMNVEV, per germline (reference sequence). This CDR3 is built from 16 residues. The CDR3 DNA sequence: TGTGCCAGCAGCAAATGGACAGGGGTGGGCACAGATACGCAGTATTTT. It translates to CASSKWTGVGTDTQYF.

This chain uses TRBV11-2 with TRBJ1-3; D is unclear. CDR1 is SGHAT, CDR2 FQNNGV, per germline. There are 16 residues in the CDR3. V was trimmed by 1 base and J by 5 bases, leaving 15 bases between them. The CDR3 nucleotides read TGTGCCAGCAGCTTAGCCTCCCTGGGCAGGCGAAACACCATATATTTT. Amino acids: CASSLASLGRRNTIYF. Combining the CDR3 with reference TRBV11-2 and TRBJ1-3 gives the whole variable domain EAGVAQSPRYKIIEKRQSVAFWCNPISGHATLYWYQQILGQGPKLLIQFQNNGVVDDSQLPKDRFSAERLKGVDSTLKIQPAKLEDSAVYLCASSLASLGRRNTIYFGEGSWLTVV.

This chain connects TRBV5-6 to TRBJ1-6, with D hard to call. Germline values: CDR1 SGHDT, CDR2 YYEEEE. V was pared by 0 bases and J by 3 bases, with 7 bases between. The CDR3 runs to 15 residues. CDR3: CASSLVSSYNSPLHF. Here the CDR3 DNA reads TGTGCCAGCAGCTTGGTGTCCAGCTATAATTCACCCCTCCACTTT.

The chain joins TRBV7-9 to TRBJ2-7, with D maybe TRBD2 (6 bases). This CDR3 spans 14 amino acids. Deletions cut 5 bases from V and 7 bases from J, with 18 bases between. Germline CDR1 is SEHNR and CDR2 is FQNEAQ (reference sequence). CDR3 sequence reads: CASSPPEGEREQYF. The CDR3 DNA reads TGTGCCAGCAGCCCCCCGGAGGGTGAGCGTGAGCAGTACTTC.

The rearrangement uses TRBV7-9 and TRBJ2-5; D is ambiguous. Trimming pared 0 bases from V and 4 bases from J, leaving 9 bases between. This CDR3 has 14 residues. CDR1 is SEHNR and CDR2 is FQNEAQ in the germline V gene (reference sequence). CDR3 DNA: TGTGCCAGCAGCTTAGCCGGTTTTAGAGAGACCCAGTACTTC. Its translation is CASSLAGFRETQYF.

The chain joins TRBV18 to TRBJ2-3; the match to TRBD2 covers 9 bases. CDR3 size: 16 residues. The germline CDR1 and CDR2 sequences are KGHSH and LQKENI. Trimming at V came to 3 bases and at J to 6 bases, leaving 10 bases not matched to a gene. CDR3 sequence (DNA): TGTGCCAGCTCACCCACCAGCGGGGGGACACCGGATACGCAGTATTTT. It yields the protein CASSPTSGGTPDTQYF. Drawing the rest from reference TRBV18 and TRBJ2-3, the complete variable domain is NAGVMQNPRHLVRRRGQEARLRCSPMKGHSHVYWYRQLPEEGLKFMVYLQKENIIDESGMPKERFSAEFPKEGPSILRIQQVVRGDSAAYFCASSPTSGGTPDTQYFGPGTRLTVL.

This clone has just a few counts. The chain employs TRBV5-1 and TRBJ2-7; D is unresolved. Deletions cut 1 base from V and 2 bases from J, with 10 bases between. Germline CDR1 SGHRS, CDR2 YFSETQ. The CDR3 covers 14 residues. In DNA form, the CDR3 reads TGCGCCAGCAGCTTGTATCAGGAAACCTACGAGCAGTACTTC. The encoded protein is CASSLYQETYEQYF.

This clone is a singleton in its sample. V gene TRBV7-3 combines with J gene TRBJ1-1; D perhaps matches TRBD1 (5 bases). V was cut by 2 bases and J by 1 base, with 26 bases left in between. Per germline, CDR1 SGHTA and CDR2 FQGTGA. The CDR3 extends over 20 amino acids. The CDR3 region has the DNA TGTGCCAGCAGCTTACGAGGGGACTCTCGAAGGGGAAGGGGGAACACTGAAGCTTTCTTT. Translated: CASSLRGDSRRGRGNTEAFF.

This clone was observed once. This sequence joins TRBV2 and TRBJ2-7; 11 bases fit TRBD2. Germline V gene sequence: CDR1 SNHLY, CDR2 FYNNEI. V was clipped by 7 bases and J by 2 bases; unmatched bases: 4. This CDR3 has 14 residues. Here the CDR3 reads CASKATSGTYEQYF. The CDR3 nucleotides are TGTGCCAGCAAGGCGACTAGCGGGACCTACGAGCAGTACTTC.

The CDR3 region is CASSNTLAGGGETQYF. CDR3 in DNA: TGTGCCAGCAGCAACACCCTGGCGGGGGGCGGAGAGACCCAGTACTTC. The chain links TRBV6-6 to TRBJ2-5; 8 bases map to TRBD2. Germline V lookup: CDR1 MNHNY, CDR2 SVGAGI (reference sequence). The ends lost 6 bases at V and 4 bases at J; junction bases unmatched: 13. The CDR3 has 16 amino acids.

The rearrangement links TRBV5-1 to TRBJ2-5, with D uncertain. The CDR3 is 12 residues long. With 0 bases removed from V and 2 bases from J, the gap between germline ends came to 2 bases. The germline CDR1 and CDR2 sequences are SGHRS and YFSETQ. The DNA for the CDR3 is TGCGCCAGCAGCTTGGATCAAGAGACCCAGTACTTC. It is translated as CASSLDQETQYF.